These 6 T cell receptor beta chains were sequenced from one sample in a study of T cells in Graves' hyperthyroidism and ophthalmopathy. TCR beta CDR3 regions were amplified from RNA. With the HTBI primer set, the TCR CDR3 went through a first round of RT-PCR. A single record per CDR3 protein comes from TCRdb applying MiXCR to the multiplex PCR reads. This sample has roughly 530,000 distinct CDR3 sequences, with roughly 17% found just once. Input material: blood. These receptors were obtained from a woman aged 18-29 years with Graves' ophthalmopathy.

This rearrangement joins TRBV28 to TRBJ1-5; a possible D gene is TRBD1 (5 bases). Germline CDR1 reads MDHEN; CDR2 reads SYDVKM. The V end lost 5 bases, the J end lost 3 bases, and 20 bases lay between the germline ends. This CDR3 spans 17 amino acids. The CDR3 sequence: CASSPPRSQGNNQPQHF. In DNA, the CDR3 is TGTGCCAGCAGTCCACCGAGGAGCCAGGGAAACAATCAGCCCCAGCATTTT.

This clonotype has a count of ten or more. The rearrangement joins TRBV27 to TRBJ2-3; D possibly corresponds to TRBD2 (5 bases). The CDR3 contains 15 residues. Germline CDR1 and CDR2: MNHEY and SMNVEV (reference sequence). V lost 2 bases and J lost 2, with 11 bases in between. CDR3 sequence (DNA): TGTGCCAGCAGTTTAGCAGCGGCCTACACAGATACGCAGTATTTT. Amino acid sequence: CASSLAAAYTDTQYF.

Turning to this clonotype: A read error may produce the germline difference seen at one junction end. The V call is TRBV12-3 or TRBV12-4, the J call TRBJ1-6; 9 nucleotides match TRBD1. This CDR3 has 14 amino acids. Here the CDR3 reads CASSPGTGNLPVDF. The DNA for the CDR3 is TGTGCCAGCAGCCCCGGGACAGGGAATTTACCTGTCGACTTT.

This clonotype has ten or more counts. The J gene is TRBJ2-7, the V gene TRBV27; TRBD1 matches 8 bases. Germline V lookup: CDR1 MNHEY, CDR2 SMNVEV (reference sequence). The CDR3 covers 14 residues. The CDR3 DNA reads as TGTGCTAAAAGGGCAGGGGGCGTATTCTACGAGCAGTACTTC. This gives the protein CAKRAGGVFYEQYF.

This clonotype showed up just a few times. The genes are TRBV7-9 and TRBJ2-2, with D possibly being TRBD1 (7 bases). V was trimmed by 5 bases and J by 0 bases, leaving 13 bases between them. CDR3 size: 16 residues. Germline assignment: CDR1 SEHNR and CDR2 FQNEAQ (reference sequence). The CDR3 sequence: CASSPGGGTNTGELFF. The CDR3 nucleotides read TGTGCCAGCAGCCCAGGAGGGGGCACGAACACCGGGGAGCTGTTTTTT.

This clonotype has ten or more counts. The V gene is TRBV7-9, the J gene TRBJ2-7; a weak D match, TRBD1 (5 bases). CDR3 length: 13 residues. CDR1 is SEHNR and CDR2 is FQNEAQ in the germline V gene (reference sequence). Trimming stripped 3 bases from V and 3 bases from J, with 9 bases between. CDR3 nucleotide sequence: TGTGCCAGCAGCTTCCTAACAGGCTACGAGCAGTACTTC. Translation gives CASSFLTGYEQYF. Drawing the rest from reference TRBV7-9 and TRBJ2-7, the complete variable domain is DTGVSQNPRHKITKRGQNVTFRCDPISEHNRLYWYRQTLGQGPEFLTYFQNEAQLEKSRLLSDRFSAERPKGSFSTLEIQRTEQGDSAMYLCASSFLTGYEQYFGPGTRLTVT.